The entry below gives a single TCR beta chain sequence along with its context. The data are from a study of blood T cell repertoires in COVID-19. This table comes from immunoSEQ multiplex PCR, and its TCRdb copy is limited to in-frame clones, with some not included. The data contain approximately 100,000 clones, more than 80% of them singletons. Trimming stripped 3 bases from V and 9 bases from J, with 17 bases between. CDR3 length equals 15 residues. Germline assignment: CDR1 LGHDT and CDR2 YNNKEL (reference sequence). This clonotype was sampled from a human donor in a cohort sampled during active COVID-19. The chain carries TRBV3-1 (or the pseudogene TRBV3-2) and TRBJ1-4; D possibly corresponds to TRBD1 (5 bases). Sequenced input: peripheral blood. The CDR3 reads CASSHPGGARKKLFF. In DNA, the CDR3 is TGTGCCAGCAGCCACCCGGGAGGGGCAAGGAAAAAACTGTTTTTT.